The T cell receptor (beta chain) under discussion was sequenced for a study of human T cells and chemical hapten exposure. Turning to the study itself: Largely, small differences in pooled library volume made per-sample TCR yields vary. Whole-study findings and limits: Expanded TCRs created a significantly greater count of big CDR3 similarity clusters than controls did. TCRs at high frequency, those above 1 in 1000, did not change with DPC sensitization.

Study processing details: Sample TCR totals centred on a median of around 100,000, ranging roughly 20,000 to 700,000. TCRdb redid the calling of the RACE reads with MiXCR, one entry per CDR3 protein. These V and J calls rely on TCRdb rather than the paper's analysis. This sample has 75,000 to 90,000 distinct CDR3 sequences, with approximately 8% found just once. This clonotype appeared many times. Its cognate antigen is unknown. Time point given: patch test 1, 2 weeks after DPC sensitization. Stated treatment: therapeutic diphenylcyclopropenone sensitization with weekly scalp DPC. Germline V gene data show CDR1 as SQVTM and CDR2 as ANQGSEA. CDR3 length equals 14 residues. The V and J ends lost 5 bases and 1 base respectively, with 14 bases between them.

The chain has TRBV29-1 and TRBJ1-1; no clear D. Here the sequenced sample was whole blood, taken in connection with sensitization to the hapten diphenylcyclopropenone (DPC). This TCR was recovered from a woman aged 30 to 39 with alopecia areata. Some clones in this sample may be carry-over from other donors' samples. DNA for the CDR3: TGCAGCGTTAAATCCCAAGAGGGGAACACTGAAGCTTTCTTT. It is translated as CSVKSQEGNTEAFF.